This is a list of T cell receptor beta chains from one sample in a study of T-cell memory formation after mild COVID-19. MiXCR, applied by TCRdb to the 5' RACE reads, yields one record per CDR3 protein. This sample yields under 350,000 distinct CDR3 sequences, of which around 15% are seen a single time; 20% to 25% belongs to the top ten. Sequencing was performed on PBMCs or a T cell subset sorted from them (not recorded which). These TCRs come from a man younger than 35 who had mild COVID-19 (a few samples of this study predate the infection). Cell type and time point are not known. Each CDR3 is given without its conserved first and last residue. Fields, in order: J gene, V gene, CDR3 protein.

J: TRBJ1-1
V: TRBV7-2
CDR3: ASSSTDVGHTEAF

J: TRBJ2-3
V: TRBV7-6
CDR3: ASSLGRRGRSTQY

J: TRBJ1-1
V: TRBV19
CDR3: ASRVTLGTEAF

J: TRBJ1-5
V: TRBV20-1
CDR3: SASGGQGDQPQH

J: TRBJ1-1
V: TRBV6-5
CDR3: ASRSFRDTEAF

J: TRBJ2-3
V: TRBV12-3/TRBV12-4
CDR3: ASSLGRTDTQY

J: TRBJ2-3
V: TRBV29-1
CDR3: SGQIRGGTDTQY

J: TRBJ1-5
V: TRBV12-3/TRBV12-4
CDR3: ASSPGTQPQH

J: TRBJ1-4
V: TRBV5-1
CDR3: ASSTRGPNEKLF

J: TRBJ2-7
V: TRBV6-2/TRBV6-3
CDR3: ASSFKGGASYEQY

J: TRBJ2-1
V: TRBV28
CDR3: ASSDRYGTLEQF

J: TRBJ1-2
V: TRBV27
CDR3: ASSITGFNYGYT

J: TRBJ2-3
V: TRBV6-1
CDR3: ASRVGDSWADTQY

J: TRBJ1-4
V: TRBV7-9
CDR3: ASTWGGGRLEKLF

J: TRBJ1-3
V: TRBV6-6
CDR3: ASSYSGGTGLGNTIY

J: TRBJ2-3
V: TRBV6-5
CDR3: ASRGAGGKTDTQY

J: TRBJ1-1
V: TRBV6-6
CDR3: ASSSWQGDTEAF

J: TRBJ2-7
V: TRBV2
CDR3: ASTSLTSYEQY

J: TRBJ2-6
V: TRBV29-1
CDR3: SVTGGSGANVLT

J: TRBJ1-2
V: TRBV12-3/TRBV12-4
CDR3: ASSLTADVSYGYT

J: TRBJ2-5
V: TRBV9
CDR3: ASSVRPNHETQY

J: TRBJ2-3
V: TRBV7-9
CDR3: ASSSHRGPTDTQY

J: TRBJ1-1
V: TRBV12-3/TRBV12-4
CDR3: ASSRHDRAGTEAF

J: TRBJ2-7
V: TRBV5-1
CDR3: ASTLDGVGLFSEQY

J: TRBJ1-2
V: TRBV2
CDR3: ASSAAVGYT

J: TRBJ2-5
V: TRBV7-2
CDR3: ASSLRGLGLETQY

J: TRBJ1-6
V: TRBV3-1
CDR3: AAQQGADSPLH

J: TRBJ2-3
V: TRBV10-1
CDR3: ASSVGRRSTDTQY

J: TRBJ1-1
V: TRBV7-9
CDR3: ASRGLGGWDTEAF

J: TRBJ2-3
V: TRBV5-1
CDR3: ASSPRLAGDTDTQY

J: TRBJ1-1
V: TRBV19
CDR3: ASIQGATEAF

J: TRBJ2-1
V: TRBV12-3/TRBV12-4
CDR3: ASTRAGPNNEQF

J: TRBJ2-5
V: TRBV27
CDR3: ASRGSWARETQY

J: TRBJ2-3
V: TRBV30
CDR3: AWSQLVNTQY

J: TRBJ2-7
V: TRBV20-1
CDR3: SAHRDSGTYEQY

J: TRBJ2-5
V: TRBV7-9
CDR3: ASSDGTSGGAEGQETQY

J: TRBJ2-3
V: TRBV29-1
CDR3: SVVDIQDTQY

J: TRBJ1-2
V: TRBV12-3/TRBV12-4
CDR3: ASSFFLEGVGYT

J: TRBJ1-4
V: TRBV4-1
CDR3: ASSQDIRPRRMPGAEEKLF

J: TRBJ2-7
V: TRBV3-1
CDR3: ASSISGEAYEQY

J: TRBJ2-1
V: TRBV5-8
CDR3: ASSLSPLREQF

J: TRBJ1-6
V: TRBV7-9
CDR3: ASSRDSYNSPLH

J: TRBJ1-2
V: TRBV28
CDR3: ASSWGQGTSRGYT

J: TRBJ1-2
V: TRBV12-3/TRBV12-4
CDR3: ASSFSGSYGYT

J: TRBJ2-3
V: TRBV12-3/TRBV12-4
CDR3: ASSLSLPPTDTQY

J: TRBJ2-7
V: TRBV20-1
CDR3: SARDPSGTYEQY

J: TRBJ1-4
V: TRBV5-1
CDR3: ASSLRQGAEKLF

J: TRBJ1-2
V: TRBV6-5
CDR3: ASALQGIGGYT

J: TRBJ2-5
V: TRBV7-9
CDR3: ASRKTGPQETQY